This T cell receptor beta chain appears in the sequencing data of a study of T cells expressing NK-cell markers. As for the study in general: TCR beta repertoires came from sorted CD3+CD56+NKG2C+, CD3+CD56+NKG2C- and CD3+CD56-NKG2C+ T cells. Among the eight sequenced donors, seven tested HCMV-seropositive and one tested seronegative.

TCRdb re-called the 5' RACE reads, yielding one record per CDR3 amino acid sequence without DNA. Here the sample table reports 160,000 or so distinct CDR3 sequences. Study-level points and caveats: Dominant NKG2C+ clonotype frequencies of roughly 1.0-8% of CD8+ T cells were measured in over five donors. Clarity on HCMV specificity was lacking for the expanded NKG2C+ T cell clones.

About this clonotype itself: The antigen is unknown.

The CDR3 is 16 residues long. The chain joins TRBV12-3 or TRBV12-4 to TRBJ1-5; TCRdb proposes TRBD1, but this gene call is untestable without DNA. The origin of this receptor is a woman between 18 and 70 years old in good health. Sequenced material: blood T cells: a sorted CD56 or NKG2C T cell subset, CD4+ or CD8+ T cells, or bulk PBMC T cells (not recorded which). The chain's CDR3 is CASSLGPGQGNQPQHF.